This TCR beta chain is drawn from a study of beta chain features in type 1 diabetes. All of the isolated RNA was reverse transcribed, so expressed TCRB transcripts were sequenced. Sequencing was performed with immunoSEQ multiplex PCR; in TCRdb, only in-frame clones are kept and a portion is missing. The sample shows approximately 170,000 clones, 7% to 10% of them seen only once. A note on this clone: The target antigen is unknown. Since a much larger clone is just one base distant, this may be a read error.

Whole-study results and caveats: VDJ junctions from patients with type 1 diabetes contained fewer insertions and more deletions.

Specimen: central memory CD4+ T cells from blood. The source is a woman younger than 30 in good health.

The CDR3 coding sequence is TGCGCCAGCAGCTTGGCGGGGGGGCTGGTCACTGAAGCTTTCTTT. Translated, it gives CASSLAGGLVTEAFF. V gene TRBV5-1 combines with J gene TRBJ1-1; a weak D match, TRBD1 (6 bases). In germline, CDR1 is SGHRS, CDR2 YFSETQ. V was pared by 0 bases and J by 4 bases, with 13 bases between. The CDR3 runs 15 residues. The full variable domain, completed using reference TRBV5-1 and TRBJ1-1, is KAGVTQTPRYLIKTRGQQVTLSCSPISGHRSVSWYQQTPGQGLQFLFEYFSETQRNKGNFPGRFSGRQFSNSRSEMNVSTLELGDSALYLCASSLAGGLVTEAFFGQGTRLTVV.